This TCR beta chain is drawn from a study of shared clonotypes between healthy human individuals. Study results and limitations: Sampling covered blood only; tissue repertoires likely differ. Several donors showed sharing of about 4.7% of naive CD4 clonotypes. Across subsets, estimated richness was generally greater for naive than for memory populations.

CDR1 is MNHEY and CDR2 is SVGAGI in the germline V gene. The CDR3 contains 14 residues. The V gene lost 6 bases and the J gene lost 3 bases, with 14 bases spanning the gap. Original handling: Filtering of immunoSEQ junctional sequences could not match full-length read filtering. The method was immunoSEQ multiplex PCR; TCRdb's version includes in-frame clones alone and lacks a portion of them. Clonal size and the V and J genes are those of that table, whereas D and trimming came from the DNA. The repertoire holds about 1,800,000 clones, with about 95% as singletons. Cells designated naive CD8 were CD45RO-negative and were positively selected for CCR7, with terminally differentiated effector memory CD45RA+ cells excluded. As to this clone: Its antigen remains unidentified.

The chain recombines TRBV6-5 with TRBJ2-5; no firm D call. Sequencing was performed on naive CD8+ T cells sorted from blood. The TCR originated in a man between 18 and 35 years old in good health. The CDR3 region is CASSIPAIEETQYF. In nucleotides, the CDR3 is TGTGCCAGCAGCATACCGGCGATTGAAGAGACCCAGTACTTC.